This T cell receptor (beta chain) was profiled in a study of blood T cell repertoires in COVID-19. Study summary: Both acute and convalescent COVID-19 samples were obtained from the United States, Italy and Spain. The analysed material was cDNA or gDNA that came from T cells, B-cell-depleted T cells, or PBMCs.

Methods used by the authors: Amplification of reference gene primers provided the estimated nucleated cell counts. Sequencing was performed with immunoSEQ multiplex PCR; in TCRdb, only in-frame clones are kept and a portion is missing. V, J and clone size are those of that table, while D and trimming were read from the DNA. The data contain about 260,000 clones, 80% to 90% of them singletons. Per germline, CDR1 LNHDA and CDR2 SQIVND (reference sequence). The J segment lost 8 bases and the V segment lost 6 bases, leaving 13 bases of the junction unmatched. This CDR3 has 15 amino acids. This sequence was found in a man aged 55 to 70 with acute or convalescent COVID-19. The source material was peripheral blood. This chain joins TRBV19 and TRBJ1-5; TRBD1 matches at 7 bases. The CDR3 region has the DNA TGTGCCAGTAGGAGTATAGGGGGCGCGGAAAAGCCCCAGCATTTT. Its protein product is CASRSIGGAEKPQHF.